This TCR beta chain was captured by sequencing in a study of T cell repertoires in cytomegalovirus infection. For the study at large: Indicated by public TCR beta signatures were CMV infection and matching HLA type. General study points: HLA-C-restricted CMV clonotypes gave the most frequent clonotype in two of eight donors.

Comments on this clonotype: Its target is unknown.

TCRdb called the reads again in MiXCR, with one record for every CDR3 protein. The sample has around 300,000 distinct CDR3 sequences, more than 8% seen once. This CDR3 is 13 amino acids long. The germline CDR1 and CDR2 sequences are MNHNS and SASEGT. Trimming pared 7 bases from V and 4 bases from J, leaving 14 bases between. The material sequenced was PBMCs. The sequence derives from a human donor in good health (CMV status not recorded). Some clones in this sample may be carry-over from other donors' samples. The V gene is TRBV6-1, the J gene TRBJ2-7; D might be TRBD1 (6 bases). The CDR3 region is CASTWTEQYEQYF. CDR3 DNA sequence: TGTGCCAGCACCTGGACAGAACAATACGAGCAGTACTTC.